This T cell receptor beta chain originates from a study of blood T cell repertoires in COVID-19. Produced via immunoSEQ multiplex PCR; TCRdb's table is partial and in-frame only. The table lists more than 250,000 clones, around 83% of them singletons. Only a few counts were recorded for this clone. Germline assignment: CDR1 MRHNA and CDR2 SNTAGT. Between the trimmed V and J ends, which lost 2 bases and 8 bases, there was a span of 10 bases. The CDR3 totals 13 residues. This TCR was sampled from a woman between 45 and 60 years old with acute or convalescent COVID-19. The chain has TRBV6-4 and TRBJ2-4, with D perhaps matching TRBD1 (5 bases). Input material: peripheral blood. In DNA form, the CDR3 reads TGTGCCAGCAGTGACAGGGAAGGGGACATTCAGTACTTC. It encodes CASSDREGDIQYF.